This TCR beta chain was profiled in a study of T cells after yellow fever vaccination. Study-level findings and limits: Abundant clonotypes from the bulk population could contaminate FACS-sorted repertoires. Weaker, the secondary response had a peak occurring faster, on day 5 versus 15.

The study made its TCR cDNA through 5'RACE template switching. That step introduced a universal primer site along with UMIs. TCRdb re-called the 5' RACE reads through MiXCR, storing one row per CDR3 protein. The repertoire consists of some 300,000 distinct CDR3 sequences, with approximately 10% occurring once and the leading ten covering about 3%. The V and J ends lost 0 bases and 7 bases respectively, with 12 bases between them. CDR1 and CDR2 (germline): MNHEY, SVGAGI. CDR3 length: 14 residues. Comments on this clonotype: What it binds is not known.

Here the sequenced sample was CD4+ T cells sorted from PBMCs, taken 5 days after the yellow fever booster vaccination. The receptor was isolated from a man aged 18 to 29 who received the YFV17D yellow fever vaccine. The chain recombines TRBV6-5 with TRBJ1-1, with D uncertain. Written as DNA, the CDR3 is TGTGCCAGCAGTTACTCGCGGGGAGAAGGTGAAGCTTTCTTT. Protein: CASSYSRGEGEAFF.